This TCR beta chain was retrieved from a study of T cell changes during pregnancy in multiple sclerosis. The V and J ends lost 0 bases and 2 bases respectively, with 11 bases between them. The CDR3 length is 16 residues. Germline CDR1 and CDR2: ENHRY and SYGVKD. Clones were sequenced by immunoSEQ multiplex PCR, and TCRdb holds only the in-frame ones, with some missing. This table holds about 66,000 clones, around 90% found once. Specimen: CD8+ T cells from peripheral blood mononuclear cells, collected before pregnancy. This rearrangement joins TRBV10-3 to TRBJ2-1; tentative D call: TRBD2 (5 bases). This TCR was recovered from a female donor with multiple sclerosis, enrolled in a pregnancy study. CDR3 bases: TGTGCCATCAGTGAGTCGATAGGGAGCCCCTACAATGAGCAGTTCTTC. It specifies CAISESIGSPYNEQFF.